The entry below gives a single TCR beta chain sequence along with its context. The sample belongs to a study of control samples from healthy donors and cancer patients. Germline loops: CDR1 SGHRS, CDR2 YFSETQ. Trimming removed 4 bases from V and 1 base from J, with 15 bases in between. This CDR3 contains 16 residues. TCRdb's table, derived via immunoSEQ multiplex PCR, lists solely in-frame clones and lacks some. The data hold more than 25,000 clones, with 75% to 95% observed a single time. Sequencing was performed on PBMCs. The chain links TRBV5-1 to TRBJ1-5, with D possibly being TRBD1 (6 bases). This receptor was taken from a man aged 50-60 years with lung cancer. CDR3: CASSPSGDTSNQPQHF. CDR3 in DNA: TGCGCCAGCAGCCCGTCCGGGGACACGAGCAATCAGCCCCAGCATTTT.